What follows are 23 T cell receptor beta chains derived from one specimen sequenced in a study of T cell responses to AZD1222 COVID-19 vaccine. Profiling relied on immunoSEQ multiplex PCR, and the TCRdb table lists in-frame clones only, not all of them. The sample lists 54,000 or so clones; about 80% were seen once. The material sequenced was peripheral blood, taken 28 days after the second AZD1222 dose. The receptors derive from an adult who received the AZD1222 COVID-19 vaccine.

This clone is medium-sized by share. V gene TRBV24-1 combines with J gene TRBJ1-5; possible D gene TRBD1, 5 bases. CDR3 length: 15 amino acids. V lost 4 bases to trimming and J lost 2 bases, with 11 bases between them. Germline lookup yields CDR1 KGHDR and CDR2 SFDVKD. The DNA for the CDR3 is TGTGCCACCAGTGAGCCGGGGGATGGCAATCAGCCCCAGCATTTT. Its translation: CATSEPGDGNQPQHF.

The rearrangement joins TRBV6-5 to TRBJ1-2; D is uncertain. The CDR3 is 13 amino acids. Trimming shortened V by 8 bases and J by 8 bases, and 18 bases separated the two germline ends. Germline CDR1 is MNHEY and CDR2 is SVGAGI. The CDR3 spells CASLTWWGEGYTF. In nucleotides, the CDR3 is TGTGCCAGCCTCACTTGGTGGGGAGAGGGCTACACCTTC.

A word on this clone: The sample contains more than one DNA sequence encoding this CDR3. The chain links TRBV18 to TRBJ2-3, with D hard to call. With 6 bases removed from V and 5 bases from J, the gap between germline ends came to 9 bases. Germline V gives CDR1 KGHSH, CDR2 LQKENI. The CDR3 extends over 12 amino acids. The CDR3: CASSPLGDTQYF. CDR3 bases: TGTGCCAGCTCTCCTCTAGGAGATACGCAGTATTTT.

The chain employs TRBV7-9 and TRBJ1-6; unclear D gene. CDR1 and CDR2 from the germline V gene are SEHNR and FQNEAQ (reference sequence). Trimming cost V 1 base and J 7 bases, with 11 bases left between them. The CDR3 is 15 residues long. The DNA of the CDR3 is TGTGCCAGCAGCTTAGGGTTGGGGTTGAATTCACCCCTCCACTTT. This codes for CASSLGLGLNSPLHF.

The rearrangement links TRBV18 to TRBJ1-4, with D perhaps matching TRBD1 (5 bases). Germline V CDR1 and CDR2: KGHSH, LQKENI. Trimming removed 1 base at V and 5 bases at J, with 8 bases between. This CDR3 has 14 residues. CDR3 DNA sequence: TGTGCCAGCTCACCACGACAGCTGAATGAAAAACTGTTTTTT. This encodes CASSPRQLNEKLFF.

The V gene is TRBV19, the J gene TRBJ1-4; D not certain. The CDR3 runs to 15 residues. From germline, CDR1 is LNHDA and CDR2 SQIVND (reference sequence). V was shortened by 5 bases and J by 4 bases, with 14 bases between the two germline ends. The CDR3 sequence: CASSPLRSFNEKLFF. The CDR3 DNA follows: TGTGCCAGTAGTCCCCTTCGTAGCTTTAATGAAAAACTGTTTTTT.

The chain links TRBV5-1 to TRBJ1-1; D remains unclear. Germline CDR1 is SGHRS and CDR2 is YFSETQ. Trimming left V 1 base short and J 4 bases short, with 11 bases between. The CDR3 is made up of 14 amino acids. CDR3 amino acids: CASSLQKSGTEAFF. In DNA form, the CDR3 reads TGCGCCAGCAGCTTGCAGAAATCGGGCACTGAAGCTTTCTTT. Full variable domain (remainder filled in from reference TRBV5-1 and TRBJ1-1): KAGVTQTPRYLIKTRGQQVTLSCSPISGHRSVSWYQQTPGQGLQFLFEYFSETQRNKGNFPGRFSGRQFSNSRSEMNVSTLELGDSALYLCASSLQKSGTEAFFGQGTRLTVV.

The V and J genes are TRBV3-1 (or the pseudogene TRBV3-2) and TRBJ1-4, with a tentative D call TRBD1 (6 bases). The germline CDR1 and CDR2 sequences are LGHDT and YNNKEL (reference sequence). The CDR3 runs 16 residues. V lost 2 bases to trimming and J lost 4 bases, with 14 bases between them. CDR3 nucleotide sequence: TGTGCCAGCAGCCAATACGAGGACAGCCTTAATGAAAAACTGTTTTTT. This translates into CASSQYEDSLNEKLFF.

The chain joins TRBV6-5 to TRBJ1-1; D is possibly TRBD1 (5 bases). The V gene's germline CDR1 is MNHEY and CDR2 SVGAGI. Trimming took 8 bases from V and 0 from J, leaving 10 bases between them. The CDR3 extends over 13 amino acids. CDR3 bases: TGTGCCAGCGGTCAGGGAGTGAACACTGAAGCTTTCTTT. It is translated as CASGQGVNTEAFF.

The chain links TRBV6-5 to TRBJ1-5; maybe TRBD1 (6 bases). This CDR3 is 12 amino acids long. Germline CDR1 reads MNHEY; CDR2 reads SVGAGI. This CDR3 reads CAADRSNQPQHF. DNA for the CDR3: TGTGCAGCGGACAGAAGCAATCAGCCCCAGCATTTT.

The chain has TRBV29-1 and TRBJ1-3; D is undetermined. The CDR3 is 13 residues long. From germline, CDR1 is SQVTM and CDR2 ANQGSEA. V dropped 0 bases and J dropped 8 bases, with 11 bases sitting between them. The CDR3 spells CSVEDLWEHTIYF. Written as DNA, the CDR3 is TGCAGCGTTGAAGATCTGTGGGAACACACCATATATTTT.

The V call is TRBV7-2, the J call TRBJ1-2; D possibly corresponds to TRBD1 (6 bases). Germline V gene lookup returns CDR1 SGHTA and CDR2 FQGNSA. There are 16 residues in the CDR3. V shed 6 bases and J shed 0 bases, with 17 bases lying between them. DNA for the CDR3: TGTGCCAGCAGTGATCCGGGACACAGAGCTAACTATGGCTACACCTTC. It encodes CASSDPGHRANYGYTF.

V gene TRBV25-1 combines with J gene TRBJ2-1; a weak D match, TRBD1 (5 bases). CDR3 length equals 14 residues. The germline CDR1 and CDR2 sequences are MGHDK and SYGVNS. Between the trimmed V and J ends, which lost 6 bases and 12 bases, there was a span of 21 bases. CDR3 sequence (DNA): TGTGCCAGCAGATCCCACGGCCAGGGCGGTGTGCAGTTCTTC. It codes for CASRSHGQGGVQFF.

CDR3 in amino acids: CASSLTSGAYEQYF. The CDR3 nucleotides are TGCGCCAGCAGCCTCACTAGCGGGGCCTACGAGCAGTACTTC. The chain joins TRBV5-1 to TRBJ2-7; the match to TRBD2 covers 10 bases. Germline loops: CDR1 SGHRS, CDR2 YFSETQ. The CDR3 covers 14 residues. V shed 4 bases, J shed 2 bases, and the junction held 3 bases outside the gene matches.

The V call is TRBV15, the J call TRBJ2-1, with TRBD1 as a possible D gene (6 bases). The CDR3 contains 13 residues. Germline CDR1 LNHNV, CDR2 YYDKDF (reference sequence). V lost 5 bases and J lost 5, with 10 bases in between. The CDR3 loop is CATSDGQHNEQFF. Here the CDR3 DNA reads TGTGCCACCAGCGATGGACAGCACAATGAGCAGTTCTTC.

V gene TRBV29-1 combines with J gene TRBJ1-1; D perhaps matches TRBD1 (6 bases). CDR1 and CDR2 from the germline V gene are SQVTM and ANQGSEA. V was pared by 3 bases and J by 1 base, with 15 bases between. CDR3 size: 15 residues. The CDR3 protein is CSVEMGGARNTEAFF. The DNA of the CDR3 is TGCAGCGTTGAGATGGGGGGGGCGCGGAACACTGAAGCTTTCTTT.

This clone is judged medium-sized (0.01 to 0.1%). V gene TRBV13 combines with J gene TRBJ2-7; D remains ambiguous. Trimming removed 3 bases from V and 7 bases from J, with 13 bases in between. The CDR3 covers 13 residues. Germline values: CDR1 PRHDT, CDR2 FYEKMQ (reference sequence). CDR3 sequence: CASSFYSLGEQYF. In DNA, the CDR3 is TGTGCCAGCAGCTTCTACAGCCTCGGAGAGCAGTACTTC.

The chain recombines TRBV9 with TRBJ2-2; unclear D gene. The V gene's germline CDR1 is SGDLS and CDR2 YYNGEE. The CDR3 has 15 amino acids. V was cut by 4 bases and J by 0 bases, with 10 bases left in between. The CDR3 sequence is CASSPRTANTGELFF. DNA for the CDR3: TGTGCCAGCAGCCCCCGGACGGCGAACACCGGGGAGCTGTTTTTT.

This clone was counted a single time. V is TRBV7-9 and J is TRBJ1-1; D call uncertain. CDR1 and CDR2 (germline): SEHNR, FQNEAQ (reference sequence). V was cut by 5 bases and J by 1 base, with 11 bases left in between. CDR3 length: 14 amino acids. CDR3 residues: CASSLVDANTEAFF. The CDR3 DNA follows: TGTGCCAGCAGCCTGGTCGACGCGAACACTGAAGCTTTCTTT. Complete variable domain (other parts from reference TRBV7-9 and TRBJ1-1): DTGVSQNPRHKITKRGQNVTFRCDPISEHNRLYWYRQTLGQGPEFLTYFQNEAQLEKSRLLSDRFSAERPKGSFSTLEIQRTEQGDSAMYLCASSLVDANTEAFFGQGTRLTVV.

This clone was observed a handful of times. The rearrangement links TRBV18 to TRBJ1-1, with 9 bases lining up with TRBD1. CDR3 length: 15 amino acids. Per germline, CDR1 KGHSH and CDR2 LQKENI. The trim removed 5 bases at V and 6 bases at J, leaving 10 bases unmatched. CDR3 nucleotide sequence: TGTGCCAGCTCATCTTCAGACAGGGGGTACGCTGAAGCTTTCTTT. This translates into CASSSSDRGYAEAFF. Using reference TRBV18 and TRBJ1-1 for the parts outside the CDR3, the full variable domain is NAGVMQNPRHLVRRRGQEARLRCSPMKGHSHVYWYRQLPEEGLKFMVYLQKENIIDESGMPKERFSAEFPKEGPSILRIQQVVRGDSAAYFCASSSSDRGYAEAFFGQGTRLTVV.

The chain employs TRBV5-6 and TRBJ1-5; no clear D gene. This CDR3 is 14 amino acids long. With 3 bases removed from V and 1 base from J, the gap between germline ends came to 8 bases. The germline V gene has CDR1 SGHDT and CDR2 YYEEEE. This CDR3 is CASSSTVSNQPQHF. DNA for the CDR3: TGTGCCAGCAGCTCGACGGTAAGCAATCAGCCCCAGCATTTT.

The chain uses TRBV5-6 and TRBJ2-1; perhaps TRBD2 as D (5 bases). The CDR3 consists of 15 residues. Germline loops: CDR1 SGHDT, CDR2 YYEEEE. V lost 2 bases to trimming and J lost 8 bases, with 17 bases between them. The CDR3 DNA is TGTGCCAGCAGCTTCGGACTGTCAAATCGGGATGAGCAGTTCTTC. Its protein product is CASSFGLSNRDEQFF.

The rearrangement joins TRBV5-6 to TRBJ1-1; D remains ambiguous. Trimming removed 4 bases at V and 0 bases at J, with 10 bases between. The CDR3 consists of 14 residues. CDR1 SGHDT and CDR2 YYEEEE come from the germline V gene. The CDR3, as DNA: TGTGCCAGCAGCCCCCGGACCGTGAACACTGAAGCTTTCTTT. Residues: CASSPRTVNTEAFF.